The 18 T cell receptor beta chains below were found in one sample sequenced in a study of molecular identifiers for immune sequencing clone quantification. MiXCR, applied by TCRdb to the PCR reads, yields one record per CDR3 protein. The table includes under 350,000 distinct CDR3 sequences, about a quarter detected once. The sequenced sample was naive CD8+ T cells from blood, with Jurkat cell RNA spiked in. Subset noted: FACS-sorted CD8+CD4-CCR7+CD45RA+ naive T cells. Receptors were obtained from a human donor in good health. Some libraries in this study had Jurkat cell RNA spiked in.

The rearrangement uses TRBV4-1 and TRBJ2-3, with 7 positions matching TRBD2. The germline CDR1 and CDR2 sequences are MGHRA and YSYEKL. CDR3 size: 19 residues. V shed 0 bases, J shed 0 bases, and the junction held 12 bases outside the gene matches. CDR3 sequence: CASSQEPSGVQTSTDTQYF. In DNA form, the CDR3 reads TGCGCCAGCAGCCAAGAACCTAGCGGAGTCCAGACTAGCACAGATACGCAGTATTTT.

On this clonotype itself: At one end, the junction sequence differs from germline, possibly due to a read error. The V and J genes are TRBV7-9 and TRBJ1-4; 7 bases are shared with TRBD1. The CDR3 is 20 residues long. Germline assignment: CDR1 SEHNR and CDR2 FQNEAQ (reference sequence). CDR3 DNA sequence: TGTGCCAGCAGCTCGAAGCGTGGGACAGCCGGAACGTCAACTAATGAAAAACTGGTTTTT. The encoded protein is CASSSKRGTAGTSTNEKLVF.

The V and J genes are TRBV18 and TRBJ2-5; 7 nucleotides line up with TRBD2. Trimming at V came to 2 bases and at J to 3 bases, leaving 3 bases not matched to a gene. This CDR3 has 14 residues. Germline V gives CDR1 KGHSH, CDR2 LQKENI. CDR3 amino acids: CASSPSREEETQYF. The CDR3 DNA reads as TGTGCCAGCTCACCATCCCGGGAGGAAGAGACCCAGTACTTC.

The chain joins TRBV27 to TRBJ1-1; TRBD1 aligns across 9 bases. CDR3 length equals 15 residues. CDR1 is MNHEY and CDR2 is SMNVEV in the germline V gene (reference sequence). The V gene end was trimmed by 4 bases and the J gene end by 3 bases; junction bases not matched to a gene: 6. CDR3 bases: TGTGCCAGCAGTTGGGGACAGGGTTCTCACACTGAAGCTTTCTTT. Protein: CASSWGQGSHTEAFF.

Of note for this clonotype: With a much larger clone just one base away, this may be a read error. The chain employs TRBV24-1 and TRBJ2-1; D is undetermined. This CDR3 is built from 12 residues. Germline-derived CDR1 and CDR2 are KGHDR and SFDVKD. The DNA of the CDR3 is TGTGCCACCAGTGAAGCTAGTACTGAGCAGCTCTTC. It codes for CATSEASTEQLF.

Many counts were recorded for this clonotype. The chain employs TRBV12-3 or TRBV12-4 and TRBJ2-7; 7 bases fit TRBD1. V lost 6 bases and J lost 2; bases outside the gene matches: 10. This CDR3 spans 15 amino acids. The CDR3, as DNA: TGTGCCAGCAGCGAAACCGGGACAGTCACCTACGAGCAGTACTTC. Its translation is CASSETGTVTYEQYF.

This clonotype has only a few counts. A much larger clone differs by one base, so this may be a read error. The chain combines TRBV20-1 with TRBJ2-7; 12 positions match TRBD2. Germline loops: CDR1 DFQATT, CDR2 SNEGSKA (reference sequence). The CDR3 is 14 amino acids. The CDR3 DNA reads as TGCGGTGCTAGACGGACTAGCGGGATCGATTGGCAGTACTTC. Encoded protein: CGARRTSGIDWQYF.

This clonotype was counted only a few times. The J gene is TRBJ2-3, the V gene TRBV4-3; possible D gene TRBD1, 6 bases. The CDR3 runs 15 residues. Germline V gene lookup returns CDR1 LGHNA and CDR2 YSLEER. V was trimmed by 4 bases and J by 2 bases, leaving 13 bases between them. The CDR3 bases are TGCGCCAGCAGCCGAGATGGGGGCCCCACAGATACGCAGTATTTT. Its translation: CASSRDGGPTDTQYF.

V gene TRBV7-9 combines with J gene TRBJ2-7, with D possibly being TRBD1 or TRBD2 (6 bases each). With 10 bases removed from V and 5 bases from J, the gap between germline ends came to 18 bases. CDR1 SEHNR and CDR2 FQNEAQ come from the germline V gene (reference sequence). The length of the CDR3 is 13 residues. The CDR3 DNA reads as TGTGCCATTCCGATTGATAGGGGGGACGAGCAGTACTTC. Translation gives CAIPIDRGDEQYF.

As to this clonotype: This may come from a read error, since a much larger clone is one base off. This CDR3 is CATSDFGEPGTGELFF. The CDR3 DNA follows: TGTGCCACCAGTGATTTCGGAGAACCGGGGACCGGGGAGCTGTTTTTT. This chain connects TRBV24-1 to TRBJ2-2, with a possible D match to TRBD2 (5 bases). Trimming removed 1 base at V and 5 bases at J, with 13 bases between. In germline, CDR1 is KGHDR, CDR2 SFDVKD. There are 16 residues in the CDR3.

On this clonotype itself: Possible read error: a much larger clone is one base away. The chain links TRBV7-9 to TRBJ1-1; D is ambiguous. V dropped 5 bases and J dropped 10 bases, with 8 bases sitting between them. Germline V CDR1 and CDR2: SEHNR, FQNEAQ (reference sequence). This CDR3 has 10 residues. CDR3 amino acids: CASSLLRAFF. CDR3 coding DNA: TGTGCCAGCAGCCTACTCCGAGCTTTCTTT.

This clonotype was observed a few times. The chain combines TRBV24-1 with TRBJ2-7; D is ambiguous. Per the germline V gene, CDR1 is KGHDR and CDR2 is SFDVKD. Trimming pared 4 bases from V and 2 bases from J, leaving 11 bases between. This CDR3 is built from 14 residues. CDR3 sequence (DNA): TGTGCCACCAGTGAGTGGGCAGCTCCCTACGAGCAGTACTTC. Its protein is CATSEWAAPYEQYF.

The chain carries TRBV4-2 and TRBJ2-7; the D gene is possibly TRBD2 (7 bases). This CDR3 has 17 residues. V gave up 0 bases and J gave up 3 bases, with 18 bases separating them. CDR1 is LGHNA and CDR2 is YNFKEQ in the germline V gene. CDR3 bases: TGTGCCAGCAGCCAAGATATGGGGGGGCGGGAGAGCTACGAGCAGTACTTC. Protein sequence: CASSQDMGGRESYEQYF.

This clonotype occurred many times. CDR3 bases: TGCGCCAGCAGCTTGGGTCACCCGAACTACGAGCAGTACTTC. This translates into CASSLGHPNYEQYF. The chain has TRBV5-1 and TRBJ2-7; D gene uncertain. Trimming took off 0 bases at V and 3 bases at J, with 10 bases between the two ends. The CDR3 spans 14 residues. Germline loops: CDR1 SGHRS, CDR2 YFSETQ.

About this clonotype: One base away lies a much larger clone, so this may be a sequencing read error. CDR3 amino acids: CSARARGTGQYF. In DNA, the CDR3 is TGCAGTGCTAGAGCACGGGGCACCGGGCAGTACTTC. V is TRBV20-1 and J is TRBJ2-7; D might be TRBD1 or TRBD2, each matching 5 bases. Germline V CDR1 and CDR2: DFQATT, SNEGSKA (reference sequence). The CDR3 is made up of 12 amino acids. V was clipped by 1 base and J by 9 bases, with 13 bases between them.

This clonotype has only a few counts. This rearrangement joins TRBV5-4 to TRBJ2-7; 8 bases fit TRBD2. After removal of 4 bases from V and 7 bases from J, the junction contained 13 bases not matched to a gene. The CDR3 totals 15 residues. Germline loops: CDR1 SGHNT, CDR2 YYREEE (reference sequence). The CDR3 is CASSTGTSVFGEQYF. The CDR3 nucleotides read TGTGCCAGCAGCACTGGGACTAGTGTGTTTGGAGAGCAGTACTTC.

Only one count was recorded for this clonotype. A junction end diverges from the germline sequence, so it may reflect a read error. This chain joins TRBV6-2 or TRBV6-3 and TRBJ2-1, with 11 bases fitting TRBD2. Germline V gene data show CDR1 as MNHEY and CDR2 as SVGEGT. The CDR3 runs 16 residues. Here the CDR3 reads CASSTIAGGSYNEQLF. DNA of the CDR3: TGTGCCAGCAGTACCATAGCGGGAGGGTCGTACAATGAGCAGCTCTTC.

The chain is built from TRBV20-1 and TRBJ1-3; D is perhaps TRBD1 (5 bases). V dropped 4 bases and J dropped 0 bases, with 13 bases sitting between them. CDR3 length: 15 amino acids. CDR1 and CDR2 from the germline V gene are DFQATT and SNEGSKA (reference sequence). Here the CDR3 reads CSAIEGTGSGNTIYF. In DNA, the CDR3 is TGCAGTGCTATAGAGGGGACGGGCTCTGGAAACACCATATATTTT.